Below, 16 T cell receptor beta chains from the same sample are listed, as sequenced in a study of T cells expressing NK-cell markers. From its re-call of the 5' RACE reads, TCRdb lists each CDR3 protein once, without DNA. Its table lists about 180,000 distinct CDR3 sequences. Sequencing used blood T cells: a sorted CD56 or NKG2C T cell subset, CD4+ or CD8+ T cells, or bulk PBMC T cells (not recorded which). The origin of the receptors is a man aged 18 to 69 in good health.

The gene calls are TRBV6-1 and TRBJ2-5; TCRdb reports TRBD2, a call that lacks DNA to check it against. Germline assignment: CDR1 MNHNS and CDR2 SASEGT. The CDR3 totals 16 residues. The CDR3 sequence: CASSLTTSGEEETQYF.

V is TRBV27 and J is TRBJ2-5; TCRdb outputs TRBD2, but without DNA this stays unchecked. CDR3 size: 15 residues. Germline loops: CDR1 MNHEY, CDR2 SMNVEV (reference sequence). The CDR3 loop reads CASSFLPGNQETQYF.

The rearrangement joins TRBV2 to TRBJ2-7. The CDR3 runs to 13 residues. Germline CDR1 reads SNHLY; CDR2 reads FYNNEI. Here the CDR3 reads CASSGIGTYEQYF.

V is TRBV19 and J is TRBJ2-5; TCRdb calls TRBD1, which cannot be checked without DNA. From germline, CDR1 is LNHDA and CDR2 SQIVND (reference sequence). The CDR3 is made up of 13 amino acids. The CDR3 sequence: CASSDPPGETQYF.

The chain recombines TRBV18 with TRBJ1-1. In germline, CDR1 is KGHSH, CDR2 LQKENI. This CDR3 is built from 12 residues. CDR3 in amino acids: CASSHQGTEAFF.

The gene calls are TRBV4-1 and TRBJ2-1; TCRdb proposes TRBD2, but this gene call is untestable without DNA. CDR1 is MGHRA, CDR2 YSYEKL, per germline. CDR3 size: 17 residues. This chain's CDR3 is CASSQILAGSSYNEQFF.

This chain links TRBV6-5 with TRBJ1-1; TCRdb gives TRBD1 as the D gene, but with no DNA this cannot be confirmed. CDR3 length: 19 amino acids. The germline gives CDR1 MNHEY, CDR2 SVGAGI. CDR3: CASSYSLFLTGKMNTEAFF.

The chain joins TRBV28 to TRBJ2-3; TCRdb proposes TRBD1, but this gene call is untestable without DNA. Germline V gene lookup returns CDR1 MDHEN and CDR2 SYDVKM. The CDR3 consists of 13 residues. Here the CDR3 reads CASRPRGTDTQYF.

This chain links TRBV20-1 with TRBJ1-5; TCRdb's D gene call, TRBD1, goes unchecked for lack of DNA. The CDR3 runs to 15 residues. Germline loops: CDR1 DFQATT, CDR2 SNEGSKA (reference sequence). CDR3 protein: CSARGRTGVAQPQHF.

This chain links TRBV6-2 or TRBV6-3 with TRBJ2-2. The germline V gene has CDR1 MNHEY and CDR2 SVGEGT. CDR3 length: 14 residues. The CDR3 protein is CASSYSFTTGELFF.

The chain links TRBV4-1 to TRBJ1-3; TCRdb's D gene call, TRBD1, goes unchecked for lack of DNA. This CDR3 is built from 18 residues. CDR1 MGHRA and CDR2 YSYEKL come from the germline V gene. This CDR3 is CASSQDYRGLGSGNTIYF.

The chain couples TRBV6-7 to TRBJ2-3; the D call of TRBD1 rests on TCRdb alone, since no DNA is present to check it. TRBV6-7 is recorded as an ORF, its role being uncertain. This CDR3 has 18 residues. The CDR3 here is CASSYLPGPQYNTDTQYF.

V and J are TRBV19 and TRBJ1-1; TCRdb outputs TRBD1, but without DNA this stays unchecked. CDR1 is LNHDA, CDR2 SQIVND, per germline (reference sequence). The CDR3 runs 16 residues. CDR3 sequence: CASSQWDRTMNTEAFF.

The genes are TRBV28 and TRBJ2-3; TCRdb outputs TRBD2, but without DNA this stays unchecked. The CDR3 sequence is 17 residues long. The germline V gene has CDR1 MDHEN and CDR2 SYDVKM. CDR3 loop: CASSLGLAGDNRDTQYF.

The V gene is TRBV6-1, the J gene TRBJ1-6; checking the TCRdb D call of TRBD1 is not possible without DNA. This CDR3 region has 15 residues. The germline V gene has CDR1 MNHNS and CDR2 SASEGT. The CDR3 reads CASTQAVGANSPLHF.

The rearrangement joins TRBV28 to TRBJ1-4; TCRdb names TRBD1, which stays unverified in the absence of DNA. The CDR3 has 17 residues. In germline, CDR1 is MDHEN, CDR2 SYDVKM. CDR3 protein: CASSPPDRVGAGEKLFF.